Presented here are 21 T cell receptor beta chains from one specimen sequenced in a study of T cell responses to AZD1222 COVID-19 vaccine. Method: immunoSEQ multiplex PCR; TCRdb's copy keeps in-frame clones and lacks some. The repertoire holds approximately 150,000 clones, roughly 92% seen once, with roughly 1.8% in the top ten. The specimen was peripheral blood, collected on day 0 of AZD1222 vaccination. The source of these receptors is an adult in good health.

This chain uses TRBV2 with TRBJ1-6, with D maybe TRBD1 (5 bases). V shed 5 bases and J shed 12 bases, with 8 bases lying between them. The CDR3 extends over 11 amino acids. Germline loops: CDR1 SNHLY, CDR2 FYNNEI. The CDR3: CASSTGEPLHF. CDR3 nucleotides: TGTGCCAGCAGTACAGGAGAACCCCTCCACTTT.

The V call is TRBV28, the J call TRBJ1-1, with D possibly matching TRBD1 (5 bases). The V end was cut by 5 bases, the J end by 4 bases, with 17 bases between. The germline CDR1 and CDR2 sequences are MDHEN and SYDVKM. This CDR3 has 15 amino acids. The CDR3, as DNA: TGTGCCAGCAGTCCGACGCAAGGGGCGGGCACTGAAGCTTTCTTT. It yields the protein CASSPTQGAGTEAFF. Complete variable domain (other parts from reference TRBV28 and TRBJ1-1): DVKVTQSSRYLVKRTGEKVFLECVQDMDHENMFWYRQDPGLGLRLIYFSYDVKMKEKGDIPEGYSVSREKKERFSLILESASTNQTSMYLCASSPTQGAGTEAFFGQGTRLTVV.

This chain links TRBV18 with TRBJ1-2, with D unresolved. Per germline, CDR1 KGHSH and CDR2 LQKENI. The CDR3 sequence is 16 residues long. Between the trimmed V and J ends, which lost 3 bases and 0 bases, there was a span of 14 bases. In DNA, the CDR3 is TGTGCCAGCTCACCGTATACTGTGCACACTAACTATGGCTACACCTTC. It encodes CASSPYTVHTNYGYTF.

The J gene is TRBJ2-3, the V gene TRBV14; 12 bases align to TRBD2. This CDR3 has 19 amino acids. CDR1 is SGHDN and CDR2 is FVKESK in the germline V gene. With V trimmed by 1 base and J by 2 bases, 10 bases remained unmatched. CDR3 amino acids: CASSQVRLAGGFNTDTQYF. In DNA, the CDR3 is TGTGCCAGCAGCCAAGTCCGGCTAGCGGGAGGGTTTAACACAGATACGCAGTATTTT.

This clone has just a few counts. The J gene is TRBJ1-1, the V gene TRBV4-1; TRBD1 agrees at 8 bases. The germline V gene encodes CDR1 MGHRA and CDR2 YSYEKL. The CDR3 extends over 15 amino acids. V shed 4 bases and J 4 bases; nucleotides not matched to a gene: 8. The CDR3 protein is CASSPRQGLTTEAFF. Written as DNA, the CDR3 is TGCGCCAGCAGCCCGAGACAGGGGTTGACCACTGAAGCTTTCTTT.

V and J are TRBV4-1 and TRBJ1-4; D remains ambiguous. Per germline, CDR1 MGHRA and CDR2 YSYEKL. CDR3 length: 11 amino acids. Trimming removed 2 bases at V and 5 bases at J, with 0 bases between. In nucleotides, the CDR3 is TGCGCCAGCAGCCAAAATGAAAAACTGTTTTTT. It codes for CASSQNEKLFF.

The genes are TRBV6-5 and TRBJ1-2; 7 bases align to TRBD1. Germline loops: CDR1 MNHEY, CDR2 SVGAGI. Trimming at V came to 6 bases and at J to 8 bases, leaving 9 bases not matched to a gene. The CDR3 extends over 13 amino acids. CDR3 in DNA: TGTGCCAGCAGCCAGGGACAGCGGTTGGGCTACACCTTC. Encoded protein: CASSQGQRLGYTF.

V is TRBV2 and J is TRBJ1-5; D uncertain. This CDR3 has 14 residues. Per the germline V gene, CDR1 is SNHLY and CDR2 is FYNNEI. V was clipped by 4 bases and J by 8 bases, with 15 bases between them. The CDR3 bases are TGTGCCAGCAGTGTAACCGCAGTGGGAAAGCCCCAGCATTTT. Amino acid sequence: CASSVTAVGKPQHF.

V usage is TRBV11-3 and J usage is TRBJ2-1; the D is unclear. The CDR3 extends over 15 amino acids. Germline CDR1 reads SGHNT; CDR2 reads YENEEA. Trimming took 5 bases from V and 5 from J, leaving 16 bases between them. CDR3: CASSLTNTGDNEQFF. CDR3 DNA sequence: TGTGCCAGCAGCCTAACGAATACTGGAGACAATGAGCAGTTCTTC.

This clone was recorded only once. The chain carries TRBV10-3 and TRBJ2-2; possibly TRBD1 or TRBD2 for D (6 bases each). The CDR3 consists of 16 residues. CDR1 is ENHRY, CDR2 SYGVKD, per germline. With 3 bases removed from V and 6 bases from J, the gap between germline ends came to 17 bases. CDR3 in amino acids: CAISDGTGTGAGELFF. Written as DNA, the CDR3 is TGTGCCATCAGTGACGGAACAGGGACGGGAGCCGGGGAGCTGTTTTTT.

The chain couples TRBV7-9 to TRBJ1-6; no definite D call. Trimming pared 2 bases from V and 8 bases from J, leaving 16 bases between. Per germline, CDR1 SEHNR and CDR2 FQNEAQ (reference sequence). CDR3 size: 16 residues. The CDR3 DNA follows: TGTGCCAGCAGCTTAAATGCCGGTGGGTCCGATTCACCCCTCCACTTT. This translates into CASSLNAGGSDSPLHF.

The J gene is TRBJ1-5, the V gene TRBV24-1, with a possible D match to TRBD1 (5 bases). V was pared by 2 bases and J by 4 bases, with 14 bases between. The CDR3 loop spans 16 amino acids. CDR1 and CDR2 from the germline V gene are KGHDR and SFDVKD. The CDR3 region is CATSDSSKGRNQPQHF. The CDR3 DNA reads as TGTGCCACCAGTGATTCCTCGAAGGGGAGGAATCAGCCCCAGCATTTT.

This clone showed up just once. The chain combines TRBV19 with TRBJ2-3; D is possibly TRBD1 or TRBD2 (5 bases each). With 6 bases removed from V and 4 bases from J, the gap between germline ends came to 20 bases. This CDR3 has 16 amino acids. Germline-derived CDR1 and CDR2 are LNHDA and SQIVND (reference sequence). The CDR3 DNA is TGTGCCAGTAGCCCCGGGACCCTAAGGTTGGCAGATACGCAGTATTTT. Translated, it gives CASSPGTLRLADTQYF.

The CDR3 DNA reads as TGTGCCAGCAGCCGACAGGGACAGTATGGCTACACCTTC. Amino acids: CASSRQGQYGYTF. This chain uses TRBV6-5 with TRBJ1-2; 7 positions agree with TRBD1. V gave up 6 bases and J gave up 5 bases; unmatched junction bases: 6. The germline V gene has CDR1 MNHEY and CDR2 SVGAGI. The CDR3 sequence is 13 residues long.

The chain combines TRBV2 with TRBJ2-3; D unresolved. This CDR3 spans 16 amino acids. V was trimmed by 0 bases and J by 6 bases, leaving 16 bases between them. Germline V gene lookup returns CDR1 SNHLY and CDR2 FYNNEI. CDR3 residues: CASSEAKPGRGDTQYF. Written as DNA, the CDR3 is TGTGCCAGCAGTGAAGCCAAACCGGGCCGCGGTGATACGCAGTATTTT.

The V and J genes are TRBV28 and TRBJ1-2; D is uncertain. Germline-derived CDR1 and CDR2 are MDHEN and SYDVKM. The V end lost 6 bases, the J end lost 5 bases, and 16 bases lay between the germline ends. This CDR3 spans 14 amino acids. In nucleotides, the CDR3 is TGTGCCAGCAGCCCAGGACGGGAGATTTATGGCTACACCTTC. It encodes CASSPGREIYGYTF.

This clone came up once. The chain links TRBV6-6 to TRBJ1-2; 9 nucleotides agree with TRBD1. With V trimmed by 0 bases and J by 3 bases, 5 bases remained unmatched. The germline CDR1 and CDR2 sequences are MNHNY and SVGAGI (reference sequence). The CDR3 is 16 amino acids. The CDR3 reads CASSYSKGQGHYGYTF. In DNA form, the CDR3 reads TGTGCCAGCAGTTACTCGAAGGGACAGGGTCACTATGGCTACACCTTC.

The chain employs TRBV9 and TRBJ1-1; D is unclear. V dropped 1 base and J dropped 4 bases, with 11 bases sitting between them. The CDR3 is 14 amino acids. In germline, CDR1 is SGDLS, CDR2 YYNGEE. DNA for the CDR3: TGTGCCAGCAGCGTATCCGGGCGCAGCACTGAAGCTTTCTTT. Protein product: CASSVSGRSTEAFF.

The chain is built from TRBV30 and TRBJ2-2; the D call may be TRBD1 or TRBD2 (6 bases each). V was clipped by 2 bases and J by 6 bases, with 13 bases between them. Germline V CDR1 and CDR2: GTSNPN, SVGIG (reference sequence). This CDR3 is 14 amino acids long. CDR3 region: CAWSRGQLAGELFF. CDR3 nucleotide sequence: TGTGCCTGGAGTCGGGGGCAGTTGGCCGGGGAGCTGTTTTTT.

The chain carries TRBV7-8 and TRBJ2-1; no definite D call. Trimming removed 4 bases from V and 2 bases from J, with 12 bases in between. Germline assignment: CDR1 SGHVS and CDR2 FQNEAQ. The CDR3 contains 15 residues. The CDR3 DNA follows: TGTGCCAGCAGCTACGAGCGTTCCACCTACAATGAGCAGTTCTTC. It translates to CASSYERSTYNEQFF. The full variable domain, its missing parts supplied by reference TRBV7-8 and TRBJ2-1, is GAGVSQSPRYKVAKRGQDVALRCDPISGHVSLFWYQQALGQGPEFLTYFQNEAQLDKSGLPSDRFFAERPEGSVSTLKIQRTQQEDSAVYLCASSYERSTYNEQFFGPGTRLTVL.

CDR3 nucleotide sequence: TGTGCCAGCAGTGGAGACAGGGGGCCCACTGAAGCTTTCTTT. Translated, it gives CASSGDRGPTEAFF. The V gene is TRBV2, the J gene TRBJ1-1; 10 positions agree with TRBD1. CDR3 length: 14 residues. The trim removed 4 bases at V and 4 bases at J, leaving 3 bases unmatched. Germline V gives CDR1 SNHLY, CDR2 FYNNEI.